A selection of T cell receptor beta chains follows, all from one sample in a study of vaccination effects on CD4 cells after COVID-19. The antigens of these receptors remain unknown. Libraries were prepared by immunoSEQ multiplex PCR; TCRdb keeps only in-frame clonotypes and omits some of them. Here the sample spans around 53,000 clones, roughly 77% being singletons. The specimen comprised CD4+ T cells from PBMCs cultured with HIV peptides, sampled before COVID-19 vaccination. The receptors stem from a human donor who had a prior SARS-CoV-2 infection. The CDR3 runs from the conserved cysteine through the conserved F or W. D genes are given only for firm matches. Where a row states a size, it is once, few, many or the class of an expanded clone; other rows omit it.

CDR3 length,V gene,J gene,clone size,D gene,CDR3 protein,CDR3 DNA
15,TRBV6-5,TRBJ2-3,NA,TRBD1,CASSSRDSSTDTQYF,TGTGCCAGCAGTTCCCGGGACAGTAGCACAGATACGCAGTATTTT
13,TRBV12-3/TRBV12-4,TRBJ2-7,once,NA,CASSSGVGYEQYF,TGTGCCAGCAGTTCAGGGGTTGGCTACGAGCAGTACTTC
12,TRBV7-9,TRBJ2-1,NA,NA,CASSLGVGEQFF,TGTGCCAGCAGCTTAGGAGTCGGTGAGCAGTTCTTC
15,TRBV4-2,TRBJ1-1,many,NA,CASSQGLGWNTEAFF,TGTGCCAGCAGCCAAGGGTTAGGGTGGAACACTGAAGCTTTCTTT
14,TRBV15,TRBJ2-2,NA,TRBD2,CATSTRGGSGELFF,TGTGCCACCAGCACTCGGGGAGGGAGCGGGGAGCTGTTTTTT
15,TRBV7-9,TRBJ1-3,NA,NA,CASSLRGNVENTIYF,TGTGCCAGCAGCTTGAGGGGGAACGTCGAAAACACCATATATTTT
15,TRBV3-1/TRBV3-2,TRBJ1-2,NA,TRBD1,CASSQASGGGYGYTF,TGTGCCAGCAGCCAAGCATCAGGGGGCGGCTATGGCTACACCTTC
16,TRBV5-4,TRBJ2-2,NA,TRBD2,CASSPSGNGIAGELFF,TGTGCCAGCAGCCCTAGCGGGAACGGAATCGCCGGGGAGCTGTTTTTT
14,TRBV9,TRBJ1-1,NA,NA,CASSAGGLTTEAFF,TGTGCCAGCAGCGCCGGGGGCCTGACCACTGAAGCTTTCTTT
17,TRBV7-2,TRBJ2-2,NA,TRBD2,CASSQRPGASGTGELFF,TGTGCCAGCAGCCAGCGACCTGGGGCTAGCGGCACCGGGGAGCTGTTTTTT